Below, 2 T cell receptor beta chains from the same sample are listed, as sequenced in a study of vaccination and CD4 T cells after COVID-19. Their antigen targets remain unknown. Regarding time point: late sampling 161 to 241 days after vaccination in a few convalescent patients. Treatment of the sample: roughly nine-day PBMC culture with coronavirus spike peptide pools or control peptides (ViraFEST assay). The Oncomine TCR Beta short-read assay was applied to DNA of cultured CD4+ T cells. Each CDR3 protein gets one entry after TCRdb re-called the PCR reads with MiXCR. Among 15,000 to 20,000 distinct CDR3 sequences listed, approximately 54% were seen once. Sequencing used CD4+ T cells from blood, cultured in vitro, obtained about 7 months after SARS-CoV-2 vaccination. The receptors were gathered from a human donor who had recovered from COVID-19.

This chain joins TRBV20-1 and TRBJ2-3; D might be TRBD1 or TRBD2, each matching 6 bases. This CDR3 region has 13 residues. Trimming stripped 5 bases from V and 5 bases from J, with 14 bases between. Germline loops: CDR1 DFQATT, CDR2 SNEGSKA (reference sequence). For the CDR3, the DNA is TGCAGTGCTCGGAGGGGGGCGAGAGATACGCAGTATTTT. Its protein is CSARRGARDTQYF.

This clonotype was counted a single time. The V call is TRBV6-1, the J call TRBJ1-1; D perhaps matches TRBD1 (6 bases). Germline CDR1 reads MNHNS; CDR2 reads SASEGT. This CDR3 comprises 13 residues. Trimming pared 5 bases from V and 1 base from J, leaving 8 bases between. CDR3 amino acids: CASSQQGNTEAFF. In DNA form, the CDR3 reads TGTGCCAGCAGTCAACAGGGGAACACTGAAGCTTTCTTT.